The 28 T cell receptor beta chains reported below all come from one sample, sequenced in a study of identical twins. MiXCR, run by TCRdb on the 5' RACE reads, gives a single entry per CDR3 protein. The sample lists hundreds of thousands of distinct CDR3 sequences, around 7.4% occurring once. This same sample was also taken into another study, of yellow fever vaccine responses in identical twins.

The source material was PBMCs. The source of these receptors is a woman younger than 30 in good health.

The chain combines TRBV20-1 with TRBJ2-7; D is uncertain. Germline CDR1 reads DFQATT; CDR2 reads SNEGSKA (reference sequence). The CDR3 has 11 residues. This CDR3 is CSAAGRNGNVV. CDR3 nucleotide sequence: TGCAGTGCTGCAGGACGGAACGGCAACGTTGTC.

This clonotype came up many times. The chain combines TRBV7-2 with TRBJ1-2; a weak D match, TRBD1 (5 bases). Germline CDR1 and CDR2: SGHTA and FQGNSA. Trimming removed 3 bases at V and 5 bases at J, with 10 bases between. The CDR3 sequence is 13 residues long. The CDR3 nucleotides are TGTGCCAGCAGCTTTGACAGAAAATATGGCTACACCTTC. It encodes CASSFDRKYGYTF.

The chain uses TRBV29-1 and TRBJ2-5; weak D call: TRBD1 (7 bases). CDR3 length equals 13 residues. Germline V lookup: CDR1 SQVTM, CDR2 ANQGSEA. Trimming took 6 bases from V and 1 from J, leaving 12 bases between them. The CDR3 sequence is CSVQGRLQETQYF. CDR3 DNA: TGCAGCGTACAGGGGAGGCTCCAAGAGACCCAGTACTTC.

This clonotype was found many times. V is TRBV12-3 or TRBV12-4 and J is TRBJ2-1; a weak D match, TRBD2 (5 bases). The germline V and J ends were trimmed by 2 bases and 2 bases, with 10 bases remaining between them. The CDR3 consists of 15 residues. The CDR3 nucleotides read TGTGCCAGCAGTTTAATGCTAGCACCCTACAATGAGCAGTTCTTC. Residues: CASSLMLAPYNEQFF.

This chain uses TRBV23-1 with TRBJ2-1, with 7 nucleotides matching TRBD2. TRBV23-1 is filed as an ORF, its function uncertain. CDR3 length equals 18 residues. V trimming: 2 bases; J trimming: 4 bases; junction bases outside the gene matches: 14. CDR3 in amino acids: CASSQLGLVHCDYNEQFF. In DNA form, the CDR3 reads TGCGCCAGCAGTCAACTCGGACTAGTCCATTGCGATTACAATGAGCAGTTCTTC.

This chain connects TRBV29-1 to TRBJ2-1; D remains unclear. Trimming pared 8 bases from V and 2 bases from J, leaving 10 bases between. CDR1 and CDR2 (germline): SQVTM, ANQGSEA. This CDR3 region has 12 residues. CDR3 protein: CSSSRAYNEQFF. The CDR3 DNA follows: TGCAGCAGTAGCCGAGCCTACAATGAGCAGTTCTTC.

This rearrangement joins TRBV7-9 to TRBJ2-2; D is perhaps TRBD2 (6 bases). CDR3 length: 17 residues. Trimming cost V 11 bases and J 4 bases, with 26 bases left between them. CDR1 SEHNR and CDR2 FQNEAQ come from the germline V gene (reference sequence). This CDR3 is CAARQGGISFGTGELFF. DNA for the CDR3: TGTGCCGCACGTCAAGGAGGGATTTCGTTTGGCACCGGGGAGCTGTTTTTT.

This clonotype was counted ten times or more. The rearrangement uses TRBV10-3 and TRBJ1-2, with D unresolved. V was clipped by 3 bases and J by 10 bases, with 18 bases between them. CDR1 and CDR2 (germline): ENHRY, SYGVKD. CDR3 size: 14 residues. In nucleotides, the CDR3 is TGTGCCATCAGTGACCCCGGTCGGGCGGGTCACTACACCTTC. Residues: CAISDPGRAGHYTF.

This clonotype was seen a handful of times. The chain combines TRBV20-1 with TRBJ2-5; 7 positions agree with TRBD2. This CDR3 region has 13 residues. The germline CDR1 and CDR2 sequences are DFQATT and SNEGSKA (reference sequence). The ends lost 3 bases at V and 6 bases at J; junction bases unmatched: 7. The CDR3 bases are TGCAGTGCTAGTCACCATAGCGGGCAGACCCAGTACTTC. Translated, it gives CSASHHSGQTQYF.

This clonotype was observed at least ten times. The rearrangement links TRBV6-1 to TRBJ2-2, with 9 bases lining up with TRBD2. The CDR3 has 13 residues. Trimming removed 7 bases from V and 6 bases from J; junction bases left unmatched: 3. Per germline, CDR1 MNHNS and CDR2 SASEGT. The CDR3 nucleotides read TGTGCCAGCACCCGGACTAGCGCCGGGGAGCTGTTTTTT. Its protein is CASTRTSAGELFF.

This clonotype was observed a handful of times. V gene TRBV5-1 combines with J gene TRBJ2-5; 8 bases map to TRBD1. Trimming cost V 0 bases and J 5 bases; bases outside gene matches: 9. The length of the CDR3 is 16 residues. The germline gives CDR1 SGHRS, CDR2 YFSETQ. The CDR3 nucleotides are TGCGCCAGCAGCTTGGATGGGACAGGAACTTCGGAGACCCAGTACTTC. Translating gives CASSLDGTGTSETQYF.

This clonotype was seen at least ten times. The CDR3 here is CASRQQGSGNTIYF. The CDR3 nucleotides read TGTGCCAGCAGACAACAGGGATCTGGAAACACCATATATTTT. This chain connects TRBV14 to TRBJ1-3, with D perhaps matching TRBD1 (6 bases). The CDR3 runs 14 residues. With 6 bases removed from V and 1 base from J, the gap between germline ends came to 10 bases. In germline, CDR1 is SGHDN, CDR2 FVKESK.

This clonotype showed up many times. The CDR3, as DNA: TGTGCCACCAGCAGAGATGGGGCAGGGGGCTGGGGCACTGAAGCTTTCTTT. The encoded protein is CATSRDGAGGWGTEAFF. The chain employs TRBV15 and TRBJ1-1; 8 bases align to TRBD1. The ends lost 0 bases at V and 4 bases at J; junction bases unmatched: 10. The CDR3 is 17 residues long. CDR1 is LNHNV, CDR2 YYDKDF, per germline (reference sequence).

This clonotype was observed a few times. V usage is TRBV28 and J usage is TRBJ2-2; D ambiguous. The CDR3 totals 12 residues. Germline V gives CDR1 MDHEN, CDR2 SYDVKM. Trimming shortened V by 5 bases and J by 5 bases, and 6 bases separated the two germline ends. The CDR3 region is CASSPSTGELFF. The CDR3 region has the DNA TGTGCCAGCAGTCCCTCGACCGGGGAGCTGTTTTTT.

The chain recombines TRBV12-3 or TRBV12-4 with TRBJ1-1; perhaps TRBD1 as D (5 bases). V was shortened by 4 bases and J by 4 bases, with 10 bases between the two germline ends. CDR3 length: 13 amino acids. The CDR3 spells CASSWERGTEAFF. For the CDR3, the DNA is TGTGCCAGCAGTTGGGAGAGGGGCACTGAAGCTTTCTTT.

This clonotype came up many times. The gene calls are TRBV24-1 and TRBJ2-1; 9 bases match TRBD2. The CDR3 is 13 amino acids. Unmatched junction bases numbered 2, after V lost 7 bases and J lost 5 bases. Germline values: CDR1 KGHDR, CDR2 SFDVKD. In DNA form, the CDR3 reads TGTGCCACCAGGACTAGCGGCGACAATGAGCAGTTCTTC. Translating it yields CATRTSGDNEQFF.

J is TRBJ1-2 and V is TRBV12-3 or TRBV12-4; 9 bases fit TRBD1. The CDR3 contains 15 residues. V shed 2 bases, J shed 6 bases, and the junction held 7 bases outside the gene matches. The CDR3 loop reads CASSLYWDRVNGYTF. Written as DNA, the CDR3 is TGTGCCAGCAGTTTATACTGGGACAGGGTCAATGGCTACACCTTC.

The rearrangement uses TRBV7-8 and TRBJ2-2; the D gene is possibly TRBD1 (6 bases). The germline CDR1 and CDR2 sequences are SGHVS and FQNEAQ. V lost 0 bases, J lost 0 bases, and 14 bases lay in between. The CDR3 covers 18 residues. The CDR3 bases are TGTGCCAGCAGCTTAGCGGGCACAGGGTGGGCGAACACCGGGGAGCTGTTTTTT. It yields the protein CASSLAGTGWANTGELFF.

This clonotype occurred a few times. The chain employs TRBV27 and TRBJ1-6; weak D call: TRBD1 (5 bases). Germline loops: CDR1 MNHEY, CDR2 SMNVEV (reference sequence). The CDR3 length is 15 residues. Trimming stripped 2 bases from V and 9 bases from J, with 14 bases between. The CDR3 reads CASSLRRGGGSPLHF. In DNA, the CDR3 is TGTGCCAGCAGTTTACGGAGGGGTGGGGGTTCACCCCTCCACTTT.

The table lists this clonotype with a count of one. This chain uses TRBV7-2 with TRBJ2-1, with TRBD2 matching over 12 bases. CDR1 and CDR2 (germline): SGHTA, FQGNSA. This CDR3 has 16 residues. The V gene end was trimmed by 6 bases and the J gene end by 4 bases; junction bases not matched to a gene: 7. CDR3 nucleotide sequence: TGTGCCAGCAGACTGCGGACTAGCGGGGTATACAATGAGCAGTTCTTC. As protein: CASRLRTSGVYNEQFF.

The table lists this clonotype with a few counts. The chain combines TRBV24-1 with TRBJ2-5; 11 bases are a match to TRBD2. The CDR3 totals 16 residues. V was pared by 1 base and J by 5 bases, with 5 bases of the junction left unmatched. Germline V gene lookup returns CDR1 KGHDR and CDR2 SFDVKD. In DNA, the CDR3 is TGTGCCACCAGTGATTTTACTAGCGGGAGTGGGGAGACCCAGTACTTC. This encodes CATSDFTSGSGETQYF.

The genes are TRBV11-1 and TRBJ2-1, with D tentatively TRBD1 (5 bases). Germline CDR1 reads SGHAT; CDR2 reads FQDESV (reference sequence). The CDR3 totals 18 residues. The germline V and J ends were trimmed by 5 bases and 0 bases, with 20 bases remaining between them. CDR3 nucleotides: TGTGCCAGCAGCCTTACGGTGCTTCACAGGAGCTCCTACAATGAGCAGTTCTTC. It translates to CASSLTVLHRSSYNEQFF.

This chain connects TRBV28 to TRBJ2-7, with TRBD1 matching over 7 bases. The CDR3 sequence is 12 residues long. Unmatched junction bases numbered 7, after V lost 6 bases and J lost 8 bases. Per the germline V gene, CDR1 is MDHEN and CDR2 is SYDVKM. CDR3 sequence (DNA): TGTGCCAGCAGAAAAGGGACAGTCCAGCAGTACTTC. This codes for CASRKGTVQQYF.

This clonotype has just a few counts. V and J are TRBV20-1 and TRBJ2-1; 10 bases map to TRBD2. The germline V gene encodes CDR1 DFQATT and CDR2 SNEGSKA (reference sequence). The ends lost 6 bases at V and 2 bases at J; junction bases unmatched: 4. CDR3 length equals 14 residues. CDR3 in DNA: TGCAGTGCGCAAGCGGGAGGGACCTACAATGAGCAGTTCTTC. Protein sequence: CSAQAGGTYNEQFF.

J is TRBJ2-7 and V is TRBV7-2; 14 bases are shared with TRBD2. This CDR3 has 15 amino acids. Germline V gene sequence: CDR1 SGHTA, CDR2 FQGNSA. V gave up 1 base and J gave up 4 bases; unmatched junction bases: 0. The CDR3 DNA sequence: TGTGCCAGCAGCTTAGGGACTAGCGGGAGGTACGAGCAGTACTTC. Translated, it gives CASSLGTSGRYEQYF.

This clonotype was recorded a few times. This sequence joins TRBV28 and TRBJ2-7, with D perhaps matching TRBD1 (5 bases). In germline, CDR1 is MDHEN, CDR2 SYDVKM. The CDR3 sequence is 12 residues long. The V gene lost 7 bases and the J gene lost 1 base, with 8 bases spanning the gap. The CDR3 bases are TGTGCCAGCATGGGGCTTTCCTACGAGCAGTACTTC. It translates to CASMGLSYEQYF.

V and J are TRBV7-9 and TRBJ2-3; TRBD1 matches 9 bases. Germline lookup yields CDR1 SEHNR and CDR2 FQNEAQ (reference sequence). This CDR3 is built from 15 residues. Trimming removed 5 bases from V and 3 bases from J; junction bases left unmatched: 6. The CDR3 loop reads CASSPHRGLTDTQYF. CDR3 sequence (DNA): TGTGCCAGCAGCCCTCACAGGGGGCTAACAGATACGCAGTATTTT.

This clonotype was recorded a few times. The CDR3 loop reads CASRLPHFPGHTSHEQYV. DNA for the CDR3: TGTGCAAGTCGCTTACCTCACTTTCCGGGACATACCAGTCACGAGCAGTACGTC. The chain carries TRBV12-2 and TRBJ2-7; no check of the table's D call, TRBD1, against the DNA was made. TRBV12-2 represents a pseudogene. The CDR3 has 18 amino acids.